A selection of T cell receptor beta chains follows, all from one sample in a study of blood T cells in healthy people across ages. TCRdb reprocessed the 5' RACE reads with MiXCR, giving one entry per CDR3 protein. The profile covers 1.5 million to 2 million distinct CDR3 sequences, with over 25% appearing a single time and 7.7% taken by the ten largest. The sample taken for sequencing was blood. These receptors all come from a woman in her twenties or thirties in good health. CDR3s include the opening cysteine and the closing phenylalanine or tryptophan. The D gene is left open where the match is weak. Size values are once, few and many counts, or a class for expanded clones, and some rows have none.

V	D	size	J	DNA	CDR3
TRBV7-8	NA	few	TRBJ2-4	TGTGCCAGCAGCTTGGAACCATTATCAACTAGAAACCAGTACTTC	CASSLEPLSTRNQYF
TRBV7-2	NA	few	TRBJ1-2	TGTGCCAGCAGCCTCTACAGGGCCGCTAACTATGGCTACACCTTC	CASSLYRAANYGYTF
TRBV5-1	NA	NA	TRBJ2-1	TGCGCCAGTACCCCTATCGGTGTCTCAATTGAGCAGTTCTTC	CASTPIGVSIEQFF
TRBV27	TRBD1	many	TRBJ2-7	TGTGCCAGCAGTTTAAGCTCCCAGGGGGCCTACGAGCAGTACTTC	CASSLSSQGAYEQYF
TRBV7-9	TRBD1	NA	TRBJ2-5	TGTGCCACCAGGGGGTACCAAGAGACCCAGTACTTC	CATRGYQETQYF
TRBV7-2	NA	NA	TRBJ2-3	TGTGCCAGCAGCTGGACTAGCAGGGGGTCTAGCACAGATACGCAGTATTTT	CASSWTSRGSSTDTQYF
TRBV4-1	TRBD2	few	TRBJ2-1	TGCACCAGCAGCCTGGCGGGGGTGTACAATGAGCAGTTCTTC	CTSSLAGVYNEQFF
TRBV3-1	NA	NA	TRBJ2-1	TGTGCCAGCAGTCTAACAGCTTTAACCTACAATGAGCAGTTCTTC	CASSLTALTYNEQFF
TRBV5-1	TRBD2	few	TRBJ2-7	TGCGCCAGCAGCTTGACTAGCGGGAGTACTCCACGTGACTACGAGCAGTACTTC	CASSLTSGSTPRDYEQYF
TRBV10-3	NA	few	TRBJ2-7	TGTGCCATCAGTGAGTCGGTGGGGCTCTCCTACGAGCAGTACTTC	CAISESVGLSYEQYF
TRBV28	TRBD2	NA	TRBJ2-7	TGTGCCAGCAGCATGAGCGGGGACCTCTACGAGCAGTACTTC	CASSMSGDLYEQYF
TRBV29-1	NA	few	TRBJ2-1	TGCAGCGTTGATCTGGGCGGCTCCTACAATGAGCAGTTCTTC	CSVDLGGSYNEQFF
TRBV4-1	NA	many	TRBJ2-3	TGCGCCAGCAGCCCCCCGGGGGCGGCTGGAGATACGCAGTATTTT	CASSPPGAAGDTQYF
TRBV6-2/TRBV6-3	NA	few	TRBJ2-7	TGTGCCAGCAGTTACGAGGGAAGGGTCGTCGAGCAGTACTTC	CASSYEGRVVEQYF
TRBV7-9	NA	few	TRBJ2-7	TGTGCCAGCAGCTTAAGGGAACAACACTACGAGCAGTACTTC	CASSLREQHYEQYF
TRBV27	NA	NA	TRBJ2-7	TGTGCCAGCAGTCCCCGTCGGAAGGGGCCCTACGAGCAGTACTTC	CASSPRRKGPYEQYF
TRBV5-1	NA	many	TRBJ2-7	TGCGCCAGCAACCTGGACGGCTTCTACGAGCAGTACTTC	CASNLDGFYEQYF
TRBV11-2	NA	few	TRBJ2-6	TGTGCCAGCAGCGCCCGAATAGGCTCTGGGGCCAACGTCCTGACTTTC	CASSARIGSGANVLTF
TRBV11-2	TRBD2	many	TRBJ2-1	TGTGCCAGCAGCCGCGGGACTAGCGTCTACAATGAGCAGTTCTTC	CASSRGTSVYNEQFF
TRBV5-1	TRBD1	few	TRBJ2-3	TGCGCCAGCGGGACAGGGGACAGCACAGATACGCAGTATTTT	CASGTGDSTDTQYF
TRBV5-1	TRBD2	few	TRBJ2-1	TGCGCCAGCAGATGGACTAGCGGGGGCCGGGGTATACTAGCTAAGAGGTCCTACAATGAGCAGTTCTTC	CASRWTSGGRGILAKRSYNEQFF
TRBV10-3	NA	NA	TRBJ2-3	TGTGCCATCAGTGGCCCAAGAACGGGAGATACGCAGTATTTT	CAISGPRTGDTQYF
TRBV20-1	NA	NA	TRBJ2-3	TGCAGTGCTAGACATCCGACAGGAGACACAGATACGCAGTATTTT	CSARHPTGDTDTQYF
TRBV12-3/TRBV12-4	NA	many	TRBJ2-3	TGTGCCAGCAGCTACCAGCAGCCATATACGCAGTATTTT	CASSYQQPYTQYF
TRBV7-2	TRBD2	few	TRBJ2-3	TGTGCCAGCAGCTTACTAGCGGGAGATGTAGATACGCAGTATTTT	CASSLLAGDVDTQYF
TRBV5-1	NA	NA	TRBJ2-3	TGCGCCAGCTGTGAACAAATGTCAGATACGCAGTATTTT	CASCEQMSDTQYF
TRBV7-8	NA	NA	TRBJ2-6	TGTGCCAGCAGCGGGTGGCGATCTGGGGCCAACGTCCTGACTTTC	CASSGWRSGANVLTF
TRBV12-3/TRBV12-4	NA	few	TRBJ1-2	TGTGCCAGCAAAGATCAATACTATGGCTACACCTTC	CASKDQYYGYTF
TRBV29-1	TRBD2	NA	TRBJ2-3	TGCAGCGTTGACGGCTCTCGGGCCCTACTAGCGGGGGGACGCACAGATACGCAGTATTTT	CSVDGSRALLAGGRTDTQYF
TRBV7-9	NA	NA	TRBJ2-7	TGTGCCAGCACCTTGCCGGGATCCCAGATAAGTGGGCAGTACTTC	CASTLPGSQISGQYF
TRBV5-1	TRBD2	NA	TRBJ2-3	TGCGCCAGCAGCAACTACCGGGGGGGCGCCACAGATACGCAGTATTTT	CASSNYRGGATDTQYF
TRBV7-6	NA	NA	TRBJ2-3	TGTGCCAGCAGCTTAGCGCCCAGACACAAACTCACAGATACGCAGTATTTT	CASSLAPRHKLTDTQYF
TRBV3-1	NA	many	TRBJ2-6	TGTGCCAGCAGCCTCCGGGGAAGCTCTGGGGCCAACGTCCTGACTTTC	CASSLRGSSGANVLTF
TRBV6-5	NA	NA	TRBJ1-1	TGTGCCAGCAGTCGCGTTACAGTAACTGGCACTGAAGCTTTCTTT	CASSRVTVTGTEAFF
TRBV5-1	NA	NA	TRBJ1-2	TGCGCCAGCAGCTTGATGGAGCTCCTCGGGAATCCTAGTGGCTACACCTTC	CASSLMELLGNPSGYTF